Following are 2 T cell receptor beta chains from one sample sequenced in a study of T cell responses to AZD1222 COVID-19 vaccine. Generated by immunoSEQ multiplex PCR, the TCRdb table keeps only in-frame clones and is missing some. The repertoire holds some 150,000 clones, with 70% to 90% as singletons. The input for sequencing was peripheral blood, taken on day 0 of AZD1222 vaccination. The origin of the receptors is an adult in good health.

This clone was recorded only once. The rearrangement uses TRBV25-1 and TRBJ1-6; the D gene is possibly TRBD1 (5 bases). Germline assignment: CDR1 MGHDK and CDR2 SYGVNS. Between the trimmed V and J ends, which lost 4 bases and 4 bases, there was a span of 5 bases. This CDR3 has 13 amino acids. The CDR3 nucleotides are TGTGCCAGCAGTGGACAGTATAATTCACCCCTCCACTTT. Amino acid sequence: CASSGQYNSPLHF.

The chain recombines TRBV18 with TRBJ2-1; TRBD2 matches 13 bases. Germline V gene data show CDR1 as KGHSH and CDR2 as LQKENI. Trimming removed 3 bases from V and 4 bases from J; junction bases left unmatched: 3. The CDR3 consists of 16 residues. This chain's CDR3 is CASSPRLAGGYNEQFF. Here the CDR3 DNA reads TGTGCCAGCTCACCTAGACTAGCGGGGGGATACAATGAGCAGTTCTTC.